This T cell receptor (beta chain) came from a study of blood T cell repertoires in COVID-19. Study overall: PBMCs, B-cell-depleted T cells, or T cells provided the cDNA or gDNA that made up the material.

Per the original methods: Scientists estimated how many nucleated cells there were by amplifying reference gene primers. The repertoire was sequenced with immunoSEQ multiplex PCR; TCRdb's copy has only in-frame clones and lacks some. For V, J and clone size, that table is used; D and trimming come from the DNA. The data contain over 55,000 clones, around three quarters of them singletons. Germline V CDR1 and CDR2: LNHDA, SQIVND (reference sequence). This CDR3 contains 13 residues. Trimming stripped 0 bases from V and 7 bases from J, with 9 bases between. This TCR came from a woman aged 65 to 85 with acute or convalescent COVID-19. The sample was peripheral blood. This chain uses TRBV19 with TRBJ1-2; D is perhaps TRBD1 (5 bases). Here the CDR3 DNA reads TGTGCCAGTAGTATAGACAGGGCAGCTGGCTACACCTTC. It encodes CASSIDRAAGYTF. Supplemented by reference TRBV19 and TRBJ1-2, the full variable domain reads DGGITQSPKYLFRKEGQNVTLSCEQNLNHDAMYWYRQDPGQGLRLIYYSQIVNDFQKGDIAEGYSVSREKKESFPLTVTSAQKNPTAFYLCASSIDRAAGYTFGSGTRLTVV.